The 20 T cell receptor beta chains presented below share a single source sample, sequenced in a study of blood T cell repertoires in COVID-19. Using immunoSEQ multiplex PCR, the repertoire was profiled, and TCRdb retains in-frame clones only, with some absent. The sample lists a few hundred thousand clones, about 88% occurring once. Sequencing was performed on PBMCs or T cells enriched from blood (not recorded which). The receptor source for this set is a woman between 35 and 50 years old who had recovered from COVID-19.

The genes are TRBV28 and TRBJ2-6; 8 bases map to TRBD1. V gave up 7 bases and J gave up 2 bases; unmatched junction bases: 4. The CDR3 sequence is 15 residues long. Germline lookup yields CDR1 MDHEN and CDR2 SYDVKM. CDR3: CASTKTGAGANVLTF. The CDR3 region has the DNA TGTGCCAGCACCAAGACAGGGGCTGGGGCCAACGTCCTGACTTTC.

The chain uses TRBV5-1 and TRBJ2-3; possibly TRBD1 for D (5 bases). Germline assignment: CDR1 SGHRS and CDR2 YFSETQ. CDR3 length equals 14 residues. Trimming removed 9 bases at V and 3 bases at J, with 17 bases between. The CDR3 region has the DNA TGCGCCACCAAATTAGCAGGGCGGACAGATACGCAGTATTTT. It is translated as CATKLAGRTDTQYF.

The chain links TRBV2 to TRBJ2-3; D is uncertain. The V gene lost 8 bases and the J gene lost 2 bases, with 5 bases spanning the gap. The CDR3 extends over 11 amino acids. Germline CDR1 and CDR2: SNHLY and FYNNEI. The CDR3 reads CASSYTDTQYF. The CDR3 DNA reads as TGTGCCAGCTCCTACACAGATACGCAGTATTTT.

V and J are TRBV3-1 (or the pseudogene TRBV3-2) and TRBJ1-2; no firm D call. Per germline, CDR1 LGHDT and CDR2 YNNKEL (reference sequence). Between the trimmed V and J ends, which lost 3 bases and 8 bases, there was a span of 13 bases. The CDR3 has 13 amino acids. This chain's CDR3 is CASSQVGDSGYTF. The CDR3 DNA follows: TGTGCCAGCAGCCAGGTCGGGGATAGCGGCTACACCTTC.

CDR3 bases: TGTGCCAGCAGCTTAACCCAACTAGCCAAAAACATTCAGTACTTC. Encoded protein: CASSLTQLAKNIQYF. The rearrangement links TRBV13 to TRBJ2-4; D ambiguous. The CDR3 runs 15 residues. Trimming removed 2 bases from V and 0 bases from J, with 8 bases in between. Per the germline V gene, CDR1 is PRHDT and CDR2 is FYEKMQ (reference sequence).

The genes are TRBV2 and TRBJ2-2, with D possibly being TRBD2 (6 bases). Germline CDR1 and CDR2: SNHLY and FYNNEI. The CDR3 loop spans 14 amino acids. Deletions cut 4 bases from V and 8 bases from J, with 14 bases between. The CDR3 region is CASSVTSPRGELFF. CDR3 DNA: TGTGCCAGCAGTGTGACTAGTCCTCGTGGGGAGCTGTTTTTT.

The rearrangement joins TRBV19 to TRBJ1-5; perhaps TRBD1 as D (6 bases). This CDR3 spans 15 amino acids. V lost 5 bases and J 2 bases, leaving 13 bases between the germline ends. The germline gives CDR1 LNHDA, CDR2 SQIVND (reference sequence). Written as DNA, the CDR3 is TGTGCCAGTAGTTCCAGGGGTGGAGGCAATCAGCCCCAGCATTTT. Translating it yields CASSSRGGGNQPQHF.

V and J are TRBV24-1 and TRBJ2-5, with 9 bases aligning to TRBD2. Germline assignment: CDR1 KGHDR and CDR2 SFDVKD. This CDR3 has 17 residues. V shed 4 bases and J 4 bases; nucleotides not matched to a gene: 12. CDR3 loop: CATSETRLAEIGETQYF. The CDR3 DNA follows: TGTGCCACCAGTGAAACCCGACTAGCGGAGATTGGAGAGACCCAGTACTTC.

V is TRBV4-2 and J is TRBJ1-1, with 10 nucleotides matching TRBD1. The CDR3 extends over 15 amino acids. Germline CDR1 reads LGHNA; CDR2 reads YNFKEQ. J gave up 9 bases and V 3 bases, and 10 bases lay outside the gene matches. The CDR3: CASSQWTGGKEKAFF. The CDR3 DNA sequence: TGTGCCAGCAGCCAGTGGACAGGGGGAAAGGAAAAAGCTTTCTTT.

CDR3 DNA sequence: TGTGCCAGCAGCTTCCGGGACAGGGTTAAGACCCAGTACTTC. It translates to CASSFRDRVKTQYF. The chain recombines TRBV7-2 with TRBJ2-5, with 9 positions matching TRBD1. With V trimmed by 3 bases and J by 6 bases, 5 bases remained unmatched. Germline V gene data show CDR1 as SGHTA and CDR2 as FQGNSA. The CDR3 is made up of 14 amino acids.

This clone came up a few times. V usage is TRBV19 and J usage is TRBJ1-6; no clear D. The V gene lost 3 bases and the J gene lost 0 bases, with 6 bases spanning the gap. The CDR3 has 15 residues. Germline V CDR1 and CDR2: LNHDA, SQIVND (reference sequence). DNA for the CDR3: TGTGCCAGTAGTATGCGGGGCTCCTATAATTCACCCCTCCACTTT. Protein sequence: CASSMRGSYNSPLHF. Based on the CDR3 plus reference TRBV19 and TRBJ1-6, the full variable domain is DGGITQSPKYLFRKEGQNVTLSCEQNLNHDAMYWYRQDPGQGLRLIYYSQIVNDFQKGDIAEGYSVSREKKESFPLTVTSAQKNPTAFYLCASSMRGSYNSPLHFGNGTRLTVT.

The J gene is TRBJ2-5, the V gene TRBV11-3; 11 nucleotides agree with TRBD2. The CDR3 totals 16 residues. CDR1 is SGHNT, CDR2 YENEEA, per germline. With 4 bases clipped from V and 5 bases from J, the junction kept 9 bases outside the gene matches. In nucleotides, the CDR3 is TGTGCCAGCAGCTCACGACTAGCGGGGCGGGGGGAGACCCAGTACTTC. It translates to CASSSRLAGRGETQYF.

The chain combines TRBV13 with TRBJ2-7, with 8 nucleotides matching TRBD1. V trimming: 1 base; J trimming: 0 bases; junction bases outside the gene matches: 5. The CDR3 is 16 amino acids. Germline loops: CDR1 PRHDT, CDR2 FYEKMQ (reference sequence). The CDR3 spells CASSLARQGSSYEQYF. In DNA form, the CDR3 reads TGTGCCAGCAGCTTAGCCCGACAGGGGAGCTCCTACGAGCAGTACTTC.

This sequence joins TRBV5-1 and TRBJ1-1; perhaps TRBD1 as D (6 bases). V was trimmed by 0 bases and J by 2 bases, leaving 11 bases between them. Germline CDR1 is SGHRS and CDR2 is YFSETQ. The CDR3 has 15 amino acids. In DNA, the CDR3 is TGCGCCAGCAGCTTGGCGCAGGGGTTTAACACTGAAGCTTTCTTT. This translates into CASSLAQGFNTEAFF. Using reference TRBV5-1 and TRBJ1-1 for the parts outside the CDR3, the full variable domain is KAGVTQTPRYLIKTRGQQVTLSCSPISGHRSVSWYQQTPGQGLQFLFEYFSETQRNKGNFPGRFSGRQFSNSRSEMNVSTLELGDSALYLCASSLAQGFNTEAFFGQGTRLTVV.

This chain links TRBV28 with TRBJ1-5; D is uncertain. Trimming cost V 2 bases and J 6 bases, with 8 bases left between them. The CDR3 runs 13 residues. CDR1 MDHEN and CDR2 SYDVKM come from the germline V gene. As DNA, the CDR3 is TGTGCCAGCAGTTTAGTGTACGGTCAGCCCCAGCATTTT. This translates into CASSLVYGQPQHF.

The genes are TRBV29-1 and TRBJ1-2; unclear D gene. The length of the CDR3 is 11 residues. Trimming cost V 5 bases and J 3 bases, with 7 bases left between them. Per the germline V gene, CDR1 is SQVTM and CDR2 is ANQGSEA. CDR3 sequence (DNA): TGCAGCGTTCACCGGGACTATGGCTACACCTTC. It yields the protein CSVHRDYGYTF.

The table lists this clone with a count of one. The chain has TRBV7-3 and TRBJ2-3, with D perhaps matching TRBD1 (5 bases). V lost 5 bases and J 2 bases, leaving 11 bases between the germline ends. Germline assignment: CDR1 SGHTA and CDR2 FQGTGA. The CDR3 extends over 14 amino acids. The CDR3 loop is CASSPGHSTDTQYF. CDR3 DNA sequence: TGTGCCAGCAGCCCCGGACACTCCACAGATACGCAGTATTTT.

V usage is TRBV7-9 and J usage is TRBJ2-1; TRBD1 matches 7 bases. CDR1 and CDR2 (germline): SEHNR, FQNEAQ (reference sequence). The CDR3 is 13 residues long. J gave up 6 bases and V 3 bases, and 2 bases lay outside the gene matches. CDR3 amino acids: CASSFPGGNEQFF. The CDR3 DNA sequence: TGTGCCAGCAGCTTTCCAGGGGGCAATGAGCAGTTCTTC.

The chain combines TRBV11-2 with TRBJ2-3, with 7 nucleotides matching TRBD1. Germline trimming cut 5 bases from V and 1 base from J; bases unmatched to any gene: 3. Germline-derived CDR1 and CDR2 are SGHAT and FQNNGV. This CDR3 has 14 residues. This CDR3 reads CASSIQGGTDTQYF. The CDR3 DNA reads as TGTGCCAGCAGCATCCAGGGGGGCACAGATACGCAGTATTTT.

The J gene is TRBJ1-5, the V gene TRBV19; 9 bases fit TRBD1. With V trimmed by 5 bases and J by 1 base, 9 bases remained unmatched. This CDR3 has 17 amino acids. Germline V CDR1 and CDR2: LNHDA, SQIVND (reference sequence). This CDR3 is CASSPGTGFGSNQPQHF. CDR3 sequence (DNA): TGTGCCAGTAGTCCCGGGACAGGGTTCGGAAGCAATCAGCCCCAGCATTTT.